One sample yielded the 21 T cell receptor beta chains listed below, sequenced in a study of T cell responses to AZD1222 COVID-19 vaccine. TCRdb's copy holds only in-frame clones and misses some; the assay was immunoSEQ multiplex PCR. The sample records 130,000 to 150,000 clones, roughly 91% being singletons. The source material was peripheral blood, sampled on day 0 of AZD1222 vaccination. The receptors derive from an adult in good health.

CDR3 residues: CASSLASSYNSPLHF. The CDR3 DNA follows: TGTGCCAGCAGCTTAGCTAGCTCCTATAATTCACCCCTCCACTTT. The chain carries TRBV11-2 and TRBJ1-6; no clear D gene. The CDR3 has 15 amino acids. V lost 1 base to trimming and J lost 0 bases, with 4 bases between them. From germline, CDR1 is SGHAT and CDR2 FQNNGV.

This clone was found once. The rearrangement uses TRBV19 and TRBJ2-6; D assignment may be TRBD1 or TRBD2 (5 bases each). Germline V lookup: CDR1 LNHDA, CDR2 SQIVND (reference sequence). The CDR3 spans 16 residues. Deletions cut 5 bases from V and 0 bases from J, with 11 bases between. CDR3 sequence (DNA): TGTGCCAGTAGTTCGGGACGGAACTCTGGGGCCAACGTCCTGACTTTC. It yields the protein CASSSGRNSGANVLTF.

The count of this clone is one. The CDR3 protein is CASSLGLADTEAFF. The DNA of the CDR3 is TGTGCCAGCAGCTTGGGGTTGGCAGACACTGAAGCTTTCTTT. This chain joins TRBV7-2 and TRBJ1-1; D gene ambiguous. The germline gives CDR1 SGHTA, CDR2 FQGNSA. V lost 3 bases and J lost 3, with 11 bases in between. The CDR3 covers 14 residues.

The genes are TRBV7-2 and TRBJ2-3; tentative D call: TRBD2 (7 bases). V gave up 0 bases and J gave up 7 bases, with 11 bases separating them. CDR3 length: 14 residues. Germline CDR1 reads SGHTA; CDR2 reads FQGNSA. CDR3 in amino acids: CASSLAGGPNTQYF. The CDR3, as DNA: TGTGCCAGCAGCTTAGCGGGGGGGCCAAATACGCAGTATTTT.

This chain joins TRBV19 and TRBJ1-1; a possible D gene is TRBD1 (6 bases). Germline assignment: CDR1 LNHDA and CDR2 SQIVND (reference sequence). Trimming left V 3 bases short and J 2 bases short, with 10 bases between. The CDR3 sequence is 14 residues long. The CDR3 nucleotides are TGTGCCAGTAGTATCCAGGGGATAAACACTGAAGCTTTCTTT. This sequence encodes CASSIQGINTEAFF. Combining the CDR3 with reference TRBV19 and TRBJ1-1 gives the whole variable domain DGGITQSPKYLFRKEGQNVTLSCEQNLNHDAMYWYRQDPGQGLRLIYYSQIVNDFQKGDIAEGYSVSREKKESFPLTVTSAQKNPTAFYLCASSIQGINTEAFFGQGTRLTVV.

The chain joins TRBV21-1 to TRBJ2-7; the D call of TRBD1 is as the table states it, not checked on the DNA. TRBV21-1 is noted as a pseudogene. The CDR3 is made up of 14 amino acids. CDR3 residues: CASHPRTGSYEQYF. Written as DNA, the CDR3 is TGTGCCAGCCACCCCCGGACAGGCTCCTACGAGCAGTACTTC.

The gene calls are TRBV5-1 and TRBJ2-2; 9 bases are a match to TRBD2. The CDR3 runs 20 residues. From germline, CDR1 is SGHRS and CDR2 YFSETQ. After removal of 1 base from V and 3 bases from J, the junction contained 16 bases not matched to a gene. CDR3 coding DNA: TGCGCCAGCAGCTTGCGACCTTCGGGAGCGGGGGGAGTATACACCGGGGAGCTGTTTTTT. Encoded protein: CASSLRPSGAGGVYTGELFF.

The chain recombines TRBV7-6 with TRBJ1-4; D might be TRBD1 (5 bases). V lost 2 bases and J 3 bases, leaving 16 bases between the germline ends. The germline CDR1 and CDR2 sequences are SGHVS and FNYEAQ. The CDR3 loop spans 17 amino acids. In nucleotides, the CDR3 is TGTGCCAGCAGCTTAACGGGGGTCGGGGGTGCTAATGAAAAACTGTTTTTT. This codes for CASSLTGVGGANEKLFF.

The chain carries TRBV12-5 and TRBJ1-1, with D tentatively TRBD1 (5 bases). Trimming stripped 7 bases from V and 6 bases from J, with 24 bases between. Germline lookup yields CDR1 LGHNT and CDR2 FRNRAP. The CDR3 spans 16 residues. The CDR3 DNA reads TGTGCTAGTGCCCCCGGGGGGAGGGGTCGGTTACCTGAAGCTTTCTTT. Protein sequence: CASAPGGRGRLPEAFF.

The genes are TRBV10-2 and TRBJ1-1, with a tentative D call TRBD1 (6 bases). The germline V gene encodes CDR1 WSHSY and CDR2 SAAADI. The CDR3 runs to 17 residues. Trimming stripped 0 bases from V and 6 bases from J, with 20 bases between. The CDR3 spells CASSESIGGFWSSEAFF. The CDR3 DNA is TGCGCCAGCAGTGAGTCGATAGGGGGTTTCTGGAGTTCTGAAGCTTTCTTT.

This clone appeared once. The chain joins TRBV5-8 to TRBJ2-3; 8 nucleotides match TRBD1. From germline, CDR1 is SGHTS and CDR2 YDEGEE. The CDR3 covers 15 residues. Unmatched junction bases numbered 6, after V lost 0 bases and J lost 6 bases. The CDR3 reads CASSLVRGQGDTQYF. CDR3 DNA sequence: TGTGCCAGCAGCTTGGTCAGGGGGCAGGGGGATACGCAGTATTTT.

CDR3 loop: CASRLQQSPTYGYTF. The DNA for the CDR3 is TGTGCCAGCAGACTACAACAAAGTCCCACCTATGGCTACACCTTC. This chain links TRBV2 with TRBJ1-2, with D hard to call. The CDR3 loop spans 15 amino acids. Trimming removed 6 bases at V and 4 bases at J, with 18 bases between. Per germline, CDR1 SNHLY and CDR2 FYNNEI.

This chain links TRBV2 with TRBJ2-2, with 13 bases that match TRBD2. V shed 10 bases, J shed 7 bases, and the junction held 12 bases outside the gene matches. The V gene's germline CDR1 is SNHLY and CDR2 FYNNEI. This CDR3 region has 16 residues. DNA of the CDR3: TGTGCCACCTCGGGACTAGCGGGACGGCGGGGCGGGGAGCTGTTTTTT. It encodes CATSGLAGRRGGELFF.

J is TRBJ1-1 and V is TRBV30, with D hard to call. The V gene's germline CDR1 is GTSNPN and CDR2 SVGIG (reference sequence). This CDR3 has 12 residues. Between the trimmed V and J ends, which lost 3 bases and 0 bases, there was a span of 5 bases. CDR3 DNA sequence: TGTGCCTGGAGCATGTTGAACACTGAAGCTTTCTTT. Amino acids: CAWSMLNTEAFF. The complete variable domain, with remaining parts taken from reference TRBV30 and TRBJ1-1, reads SQTIHQWPATLVQPVGSPLSLECTVEGTSNPNLYWYRQAAGRGLQLLFYSVGIGQISSEVPQNLSASRPQDRQFILSSKKLLLSDSGFYLCAWSMLNTEAFFGQGTRLTVV.

The chain joins TRBV2 to TRBJ2-2; weak D call: TRBD2 (6 bases). Germline-derived CDR1 and CDR2 are SNHLY and FYNNEI. The CDR3 runs 16 residues. The V gene lost 1 base and the J gene lost 7 bases, with 16 bases spanning the gap. CDR3 DNA: TGTGCCAGCAGTGAAGACGGGAGACCCCAGGTCGGGGAGCTGTTTTTT. Protein sequence: CASSEDGRPQVGELFF.

The V and J genes are TRBV28 and TRBJ1-4; D remains ambiguous. There are 15 residues in the CDR3. From germline, CDR1 is MDHEN and CDR2 SYDVKM. The germline V and J ends were trimmed by 6 bases and 5 bases, with 16 bases remaining between them. CDR3 loop: CASSPEGFYNEKLFF. The CDR3 DNA reads TGTGCCAGCAGCCCGGAGGGCTTCTACAATGAAAAACTGTTTTTT.

This chain uses TRBV5-5 with TRBJ2-5; D not resolved. The CDR3 loop spans 14 amino acids. In germline, CDR1 is SGHKS, CDR2 YYEKEE (reference sequence). V was cut by 4 bases and J by 2 bases, with 12 bases left in between. CDR3 amino acids: CASSKLAGQETQYF. The CDR3 DNA sequence: TGTGCCAGCAGCAAGTTAGCCGGGCAAGAGACCCAGTACTTC.

This clone appeared once. V and J are TRBV2 and TRBJ1-6; maybe TRBD1 (5 bases). The germline V gene encodes CDR1 SNHLY and CDR2 FYNNEI. This CDR3 comprises 16 residues. The V end lost 7 bases, the J end lost 7 bases, and 20 bases lay between the germline ends. The CDR3 loop is CASIPVGGLRNSPLHF. CDR3 in DNA: TGTGCCAGCATCCCAGTGGGGGGGTTAAGGAATTCACCCCTCCACTTT. Drawing the rest from reference TRBV2 and TRBJ1-6, the complete variable domain is EPEVTQTPSHQVTQMGQEVILRCVPISNHLYFYWYRQILGQKVEFLVSFYNNEISEKSEIFDDQFSVERPDGSNFTLKIRSTKLEDSAMYFCASIPVGGLRNSPLHFGNGTRLTVT.

The chain has TRBV7-9 and TRBJ1-3; no clear D gene. Germline assignment: CDR1 SEHNR and CDR2 FQNEAQ (reference sequence). The CDR3 runs 14 residues. V lost 5 bases, J lost 1 base, and 9 bases lay in between. CDR3 DNA sequence: TGTGCCAGCAGCCCGCGGAAGTCTGGAAACACCATATATTTT. It specifies CASSPRKSGNTIYF.

This clone appeared a single time. The chain links TRBV27 to TRBJ1-6, with 11 bases aligning to TRBD1. Germline trimming cut 5 bases from V and 9 bases from J; bases unmatched to any gene: 3. The CDR3 spans 14 residues. Per the germline V gene, CDR1 is MNHEY and CDR2 is SMNVEV (reference sequence). This chain's CDR3 is CASSGGQGVSPLHF. CDR3 nucleotide sequence: TGTGCCAGCAGTGGGGGACAGGGGGTTTCACCCCTCCACTTT.

The chain has TRBV5-1 and TRBJ2-5, with a possible D match to TRBD2 (6 bases). Looked up from germline, CDR1 is SGHRS and CDR2 is YFSETQ. V lost 4 bases and J 1 base, leaving 11 bases between the germline ends. The CDR3 is 14 residues long. The chain's CDR3 is CASSHGTSQETQYF. The CDR3 nucleotides are TGCGCCAGCAGCCACGGGACTTCCCAAGAGACCCAGTACTTC.